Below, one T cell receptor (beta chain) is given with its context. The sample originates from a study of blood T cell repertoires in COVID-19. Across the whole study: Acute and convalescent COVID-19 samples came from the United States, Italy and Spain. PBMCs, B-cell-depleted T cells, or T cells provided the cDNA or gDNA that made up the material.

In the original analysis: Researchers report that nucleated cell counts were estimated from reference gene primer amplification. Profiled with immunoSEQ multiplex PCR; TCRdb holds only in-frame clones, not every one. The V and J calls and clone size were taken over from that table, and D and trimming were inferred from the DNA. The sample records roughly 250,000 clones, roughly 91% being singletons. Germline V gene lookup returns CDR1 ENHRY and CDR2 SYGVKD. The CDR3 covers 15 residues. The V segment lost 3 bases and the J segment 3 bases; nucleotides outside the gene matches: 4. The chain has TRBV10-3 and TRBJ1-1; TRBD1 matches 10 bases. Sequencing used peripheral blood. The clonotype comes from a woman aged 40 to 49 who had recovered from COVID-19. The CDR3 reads CAISDSTGGDTEAFF. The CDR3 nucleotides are TGTGCCATCAGTGACTCGACAGGGGGCGACACTGAAGCTTTCTTT.